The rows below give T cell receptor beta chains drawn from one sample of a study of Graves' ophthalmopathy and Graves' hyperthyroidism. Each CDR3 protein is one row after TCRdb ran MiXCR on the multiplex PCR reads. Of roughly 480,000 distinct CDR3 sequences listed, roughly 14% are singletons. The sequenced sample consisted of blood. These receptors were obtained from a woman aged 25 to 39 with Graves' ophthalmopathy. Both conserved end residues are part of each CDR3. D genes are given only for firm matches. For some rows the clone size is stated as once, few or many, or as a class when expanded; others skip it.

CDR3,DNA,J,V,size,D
CASSVNRDRGDTGELFF,TGTGCCAGCAGCGTGAACCGGGACAGGGGCGACACCGGGGAGCTGTTTTTT,TRBJ2-2,TRBV9,-,TRBD1
CASTSDSLNSPLHF,TGTGCCAGCACCAGCGACAGCTTGAATTCACCCCTCCACTTT,TRBJ1-6,TRBV6-4,few,-
CASNYEGNYGYTF,TGTGCCAGCAATTACGAGGGAAACTATGGCTACACCTTC,TRBJ1-2,TRBV6-5,-,-
CSARDPQGAVYGYTF,TGCAGTGCTAGAGATCCCCAGGGGGCGGTCTATGGCTACACCTTC,TRBJ1-2,TRBV20-1,many,TRBD1
CAGGGGNTEAFF,TGTGCCGGAGGTGGAGGGAACACTGAAGCTTTCTTT,TRBJ1-1,TRBV30,many,-
CATSRLDSVYGYTF,TGTGCCACCAGCAGATTGGACAGCGTCTATGGCTACACCTTC,TRBJ1-2,TRBV15,many,-
CASSRGIAGGLGDIKYF,TGTGCCAGCAGCCGAGGGATCGCGGGGGGGCTTGGAGACATTAAGTACTTC,TRBJ2-4,TRBV7-2,-,TRBD2
CSVDEQYF,TGCAGTGTCGACGAGCAGTACTTC,TRBJ2-7,TRBV20-1,many,-
CASRVDRANTEAFF,TGTGCCAGCCGAGTAGACAGGGCGAACACTGAAGCTTTCTTT,TRBJ1-1,TRBV6-1,many,TRBD1
CSASSGSGSGNTIYF,TGCAGTGCTAGTTCTGGGTCTGGCTCTGGAAACACCATATATTTT,TRBJ1-3,TRBV20-1,many,-
CASRSRGTQPQHF,TGTGCCAGTAGGAGCAGGGGTACTCAGCCCCAGCATTTT,TRBJ1-5,TRBV19,many,-
CASSKGDRRNTEAFF,TGTGCCAGTAGTAAAGGGGACAGGCGAAACACTGAAGCTTTCTTT,TRBJ1-1,TRBV19,many,TRBD1
CASSFTGSVYEQYF,TGTGCCAGCAGTTTTACCGGGAGCGTCTACGAGCAGTACTTC,TRBJ2-7,TRBV27,many,-
CASSGQPETQYF,TGTGCCAGCAGTGGACAGCCGGAGACCCAGTACTTC,TRBJ2-5,TRBV2,many,-
CASSFPRASNQPQHF,TGTGCCAGCAGTTTCCCCAGGGCTAGCAATCAGCCCCAGCATTTT,TRBJ1-5,TRBV28,many,-
CASSPRSRANYGYTF,TGTGCCAGTAGTCCGAGGAGCAGGGCGAACTATGGCTACACCTTC,TRBJ1-2,TRBV19,many,-
CSARASTSGRSGELFF,TGCAGTGCTAGAGCATCGACTAGCGGGAGATCCGGGGAGCTGTTTTTT,TRBJ2-2,TRBV20-1,many,TRBD2
CSAALQGPNYGYTF,TGCAGTGCTGCCCTACAGGGCCCTAACTATGGCTACACCTTC,TRBJ1-2,TRBV20-1,many,-
CASSLETGISGANVLTF,TGTGCCAGCAGCTTAGAGACAGGTATCTCTGGGGCCAACGTCCTGACTTTC,TRBJ2-6,TRBV11-1,few,-
CASSVGATGAGGYGYTF,TGTGCCAGCAGCGTAGGGGCCACCGGGGCCGGGGGATATGGCTACACCTTC,TRBJ1-2,TRBV9,many,-
CAISELVNTEAFF,TGTGCCATCAGTGAGTTGGTGAACACTGAAGCTTTCTTT,TRBJ1-1,TRBV10-3,many,-
CSVRSDRNYGYTF,TGCAGCGTCCGATCCGACAGAAACTATGGCTACACCTTC,TRBJ1-2,TRBV29-1,many,-
CASSLLRRETQYF,TGTGCCAGCAGCTTATTAAGGCGAGAGACCCAGTACTTC,TRBJ2-5,TRBV11-2,many,-
CASSPGVRYGYTF,TGTGCCAGCAGTCCAGGGGTTCGCTATGGCTACACCTTC,TRBJ1-2,TRBV12-3/TRBV12-4,many,-
CASSQGQVNTEAFF,TGTGCCAGCAGCCAGGGACAGGTAAACACTGAAGCTTTCTTT,TRBJ1-1,TRBV7-2,many,TRBD1
CASSIGDKPFYEQYF,TGTGCCAGTAGTATAGGAGATAAGCCTTTCTACGAGCAGTACTTC,TRBJ2-7,TRBV19,-,-